This TCR beta chain was obtained from a study of beta chain features in type 1 diabetes. Study-level findings and limits: TCRB CDR3s from Type 1 diabetes patients were moderately but significantly shorter in all four CD4+ subsets.

cDNA synthesis used the whole RNA isolate, giving expressed TCRB sequences. Clones were sequenced by immunoSEQ multiplex PCR, and TCRdb holds only the in-frame ones, with some missing. Of 150,000 to 200,000 clones listed, roughly 60% are singletons. CDR1 and CDR2 (germline): SQVTM, ANQGSEA. The CDR3 contains 14 residues. This clone was detected a few times. Its antigen remains unknown. The receptor was isolated from a man in his thirties or forties with type 1 diabetes. Sequencing was carried out using naive CD4+ T cells from blood. The V gene is TRBV29-1, the J gene TRBJ2-3, with D hard to call. The CDR3 nucleotides read TGCACATGTTACATAGGGCATAGCACAGATACGCAGTATTTT. This encodes CTCYIGHSTDTQYF.